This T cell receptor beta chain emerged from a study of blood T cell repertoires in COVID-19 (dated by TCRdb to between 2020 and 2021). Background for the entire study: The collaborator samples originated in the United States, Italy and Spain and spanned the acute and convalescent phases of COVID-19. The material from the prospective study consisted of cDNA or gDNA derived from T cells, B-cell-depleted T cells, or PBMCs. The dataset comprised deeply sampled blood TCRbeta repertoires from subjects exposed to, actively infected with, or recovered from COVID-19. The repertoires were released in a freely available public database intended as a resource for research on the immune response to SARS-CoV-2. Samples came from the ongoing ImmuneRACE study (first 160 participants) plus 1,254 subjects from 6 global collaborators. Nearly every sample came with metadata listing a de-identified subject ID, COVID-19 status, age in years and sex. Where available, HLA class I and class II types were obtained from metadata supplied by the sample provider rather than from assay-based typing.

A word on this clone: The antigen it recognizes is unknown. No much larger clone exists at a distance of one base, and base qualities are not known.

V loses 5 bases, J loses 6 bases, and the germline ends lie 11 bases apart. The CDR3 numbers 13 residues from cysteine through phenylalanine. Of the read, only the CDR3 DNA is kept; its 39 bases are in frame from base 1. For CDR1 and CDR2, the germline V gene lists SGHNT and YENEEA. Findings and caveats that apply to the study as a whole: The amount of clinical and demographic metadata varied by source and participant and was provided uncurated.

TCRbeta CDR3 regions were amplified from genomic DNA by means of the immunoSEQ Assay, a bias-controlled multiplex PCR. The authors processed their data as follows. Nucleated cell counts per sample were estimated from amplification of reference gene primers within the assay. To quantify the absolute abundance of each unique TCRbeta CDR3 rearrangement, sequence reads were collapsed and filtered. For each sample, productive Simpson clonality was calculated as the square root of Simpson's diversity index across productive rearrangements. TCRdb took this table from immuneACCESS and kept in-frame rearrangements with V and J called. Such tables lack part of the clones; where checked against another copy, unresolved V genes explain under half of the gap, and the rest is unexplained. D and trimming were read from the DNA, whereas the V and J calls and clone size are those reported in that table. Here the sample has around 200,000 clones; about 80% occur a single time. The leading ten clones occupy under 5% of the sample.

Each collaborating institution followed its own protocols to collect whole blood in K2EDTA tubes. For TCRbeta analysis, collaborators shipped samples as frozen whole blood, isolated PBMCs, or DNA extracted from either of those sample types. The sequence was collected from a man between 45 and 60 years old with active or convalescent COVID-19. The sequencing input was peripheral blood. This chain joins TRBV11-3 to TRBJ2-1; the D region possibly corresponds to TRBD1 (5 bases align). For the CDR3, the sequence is CASSLGPINEQFF. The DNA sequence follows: TGTGCCAGCAGCCTGGGGCCCATCAATGAGCAGTTCTTC.